This is a list of T cell receptor beta chains from one sample in a study of blood T cell repertoires in COVID-19. TCRdb's copy holds only in-frame clones and misses some; the assay was immunoSEQ multiplex PCR. The sample consists of 60,000 to 70,000 clones, about 90% of them appearing once. The material sequenced was peripheral blood. The source is a woman of 80 years or more with active COVID-19. CDR3s include the opening cysteine and the closing phenylalanine or tryptophan. D genes are given only for firm matches. Only some rows state a clone size, as once, few, many or a class for expanded clones.

DNA: TGTGCCAGCAGCCCGGGAGGCTACGGCGAGCAGTACTTC
CDR3: CASSPGGYGEQYF
V: TRBV5-4
size: .
J: TRBJ2-7
D: TRBD2

DNA: TGTGCCAGCAGTCCGGGACTAGCGGCCGATACGCAGTATTTT
CDR3: CASSPGLAADTQYF
V: TRBV7-9
size: .
J: TRBJ2-3
D: TRBD2

DNA: TGTGCCAGCAGCCATAGGTCAGTAGAGGCGGGGGCCTTCCAAGAGACCCAGTACTTC
CDR3: CASSHRSVEAGAFQETQYF
V: TRBV3-1/TRBV3-2
size: .
J: TRBJ2-5
D: .

DNA: TGTGCCAGCAGCTCTCGACTAGCGGGGGGTGTGGGTGAGCAGTTCTTC
CDR3: CASSSRLAGGVGEQFF
V: TRBV7-2
size: .
J: TRBJ2-1
D: TRBD2

DNA: TGTGCCAGCAGTATATTAGCGGGGGGCGTGGCAGATACGCAGTATTTT
CDR3: CASSILAGGVADTQYF
V: TRBV28
size: .
J: TRBJ2-3
D: TRBD2

DNA: TGTGCCAGCTCACAGGGGGGGCCAGCCTCTGGGGCCAACGTCCTGACTTTC
CDR3: CASSQGGPASGANVLTF
V: TRBV18
size: once
J: TRBJ2-6
D: .

DNA: TGTGCCAGCAGTTCCGGGTATTCACCCCTCCACTTT
CDR3: CASSSGYSPLHF
V: TRBV28
size: .
J: TRBJ1-6
D: .

DNA: TGTGCCAGCAGCCAGTCTACGATCGGGACTCAGTTCTTC
CDR3: CASSQSTIGTQFF
V: TRBV3-1/TRBV3-2
size: few
J: TRBJ2-1
D: .

DNA: TGTGCCACCTACAGTTTCCAGGGTTCTGAAGCTTTCTTT
CDR3: CATYSFQGSEAFF
V: TRBV28
size: .
J: TRBJ1-1
D: .

DNA: TGTGCCAGCAGCTACAATCAGGGGGCTTTCTTT
CDR3: CASSYNQGAFF
V: TRBV13
size: .
J: TRBJ1-1
D: .

DNA: TGTGCCAGCAGTTTCATCCGACTCTCGACCTACGAGCAGTACTTC
CDR3: CASSFIRLSTYEQYF
V: TRBV28
size: .
J: TRBJ2-7
D: .

DNA: TGTGCCAGCGAGTTAGCGGGGGGGCGTATCTACAATGAGCAGTTCTTC
CDR3: CASELAGGRIYNEQFF
V: TRBV4-2
size: .
J: TRBJ2-1
D: TRBD2

DNA: TGTGCCAGCAGCGGGCAGATGAACACCGGGGAGCTGTTTTTT
CDR3: CASSGQMNTGELFF
V: TRBV5-4
size: .
J: TRBJ2-2
D: .

DNA: TGTGCCAGTAGTATGCGGGAAAGCAATCAGCCCCAGCATTTT
CDR3: CASSMRESNQPQHF
V: TRBV19
size: few
J: TRBJ1-5
D: .

DNA: TGTGCCAGCAGCTTAACAGGGACAGATACGCAGTATTTT
CDR3: CASSLTGTDTQYF
V: TRBV7-9
size: .
J: TRBJ2-3
D: .

DNA: TGTGCCAGCAGTGGGGGGCGATATGGAGATACGCAGTATTTT
CDR3: CASSGGRYGDTQYF
V: TRBV2
size: once
J: TRBJ2-3
D: .

DNA: TGTGCCAGCAGTCCCGGGGGGACCGGGGGGACTTACAATGAGCAGTTCTTC
CDR3: CASSPGGTGGTYNEQFF
V: TRBV28
size: .
J: TRBJ2-1
D: TRBD2